This T cell receptor beta chain comes out of a study of T-cell memory formation after mild COVID-19. The CDR3 consists of 15 residues. V lost 5 bases and J lost 8; bases outside the gene matches: 10. CDR1 is SEHNR, CDR2 FQNEAQ, per germline (reference sequence). Concerning this clonotype: Its specificity is unknown.

The study's findings and limits: Shrinking CD4+ clones resided mostly in CM and EM, and CD8+ ones in EMRA. Whereas later expanders leaned CD4+, clones contracting day 15 to 85 showed a balanced CD4/CD8 makeup.

Each CDR3 protein gets one entry after TCRdb re-called the 5' RACE reads with MiXCR. The sample includes 210,000 or so distinct CDR3 sequences, under 30% of them seen just once. The V gene is TRBV7-9, the J gene TRBJ1-4, with TRBD1 matching over 8 bases. The sequence came from an adult woman who had mild COVID-19 (a few samples of this study predate the infection). Cell type and time point are not known. The source material was PBMCs or a T cell subset sorted from them (not recorded which). CDR3: CASSPRQGRLEKLFF. Written as DNA, the CDR3 is TGTGCCAGCAGCCCTCGACAGGGGCGGTTGGAAAAACTGTTTTTT.